This T cell receptor beta chain originates from a study of blood T cell repertoires in COVID-19. From germline, CDR1 is LGHNA and CDR2 YSLEER. V was clipped by 4 bases and J by 0 bases; unmatched bases: 5. CDR3 length: 15 residues. How the authors handled the data: Amplified reference gene primers provided the basis for estimating nucleated cell counts. TCRdb's copy holds only in-frame clones and misses some; the assay was immunoSEQ multiplex PCR. Clonal size and the V and J genes are those of that table, whereas D and trimming came from the DNA. The data contain over 300,000 clones, 70% to 90% of them singletons.

V and J are TRBV4-3 and TRBJ1-1, with 7 bases lining up with TRBD1. The sequence came from a man aged 18 to 29 who had recovered from COVID-19. Specimen: peripheral blood. The CDR3 sequence: CASSRYDRVNTEAFF. DNA of the CDR3: TGCGCCAGCAGCCGGTACGACAGGGTGAACACTGAAGCTTTCTTT.